This entry lists 21 T cell receptor beta chains sequenced from one sample in a study of blood T cell repertoires in COVID-19. The protocol was immunoSEQ multiplex PCR, while the TCRdb copy is restricted to in-frame clones and leaves out a portion. The table shows around 470,000 clones, with 90% occurring only once. The sample comprised PBMCs or T cells enriched from blood (not recorded which). These receptors all come from a man between 18 and 29 years old who had recovered from COVID-19.

The chain is built from TRBV18 and TRBJ2-1; tentatively, D is TRBD1 (5 bases). Germline-derived CDR1 and CDR2 are KGHSH and LQKENI. The V end lost 3 bases, the J end lost 2 bases, and 14 bases lay between the germline ends. This CDR3 spans 16 amino acids. The CDR3 reads CASSPKKGVTYNEQFF. The CDR3 nucleotides are TGTGCCAGCTCACCGAAAAAAGGGGTAACCTACAATGAGCAGTTCTTC.

Only one count was recorded for this clone. The rearrangement uses TRBV28 and TRBJ1-4, with 8 nucleotides matching TRBD1. After removal of 7 bases from V and 7 bases from J, the junction contained 8 bases not matched to a gene. This CDR3 is built from 14 residues. The germline gives CDR1 MDHEN, CDR2 SYDVKM. The CDR3 spells CASTRQGKSEKLFF. CDR3 coding DNA: TGTGCCAGCACTCGACAGGGGAAGAGTGAAAAACTGTTTTTT.

The V and J genes are TRBV5-1 and TRBJ2-3; 14 nucleotides agree with TRBD2. V was clipped by 4 bases and J by 2 bases; unmatched bases: 21. Germline V gives CDR1 SGHRS, CDR2 YFSETQ. This CDR3 has 22 amino acids. The CDR3 DNA is TGCGCCAGCAGCAGCGGGAGGGGGCGCGGGACTAGCGGGAGTACCACCACAGATACGCAGTATTTT. It is translated as CASSSGRGRGTSGSTTTDTQYF.

The chain joins TRBV6-5 to TRBJ1-3; the D is unclear. V shed 0 bases and J shed 2 bases, with 11 bases lying between them. The CDR3 covers 16 residues. The germline gives CDR1 MNHEY, CDR2 SVGAGI. DNA for the CDR3: TGTGCCAGCAGTTACTCTAGGAGTGCCCCTGGAAACACCATATATTTT. This codes for CASSYSRSAPGNTIYF.

The chain carries TRBV7-9 and TRBJ1-2; a weak D match, TRBD1 (5 bases). CDR1 is SEHNR, CDR2 FQNEAQ, per germline (reference sequence). The CDR3 is made up of 12 amino acids. The V end was cut by 4 bases, the J end by 6 bases, with 9 bases between. CDR3 sequence (DNA): TGTGCCAGCAGCTACGGGGGTGATGGCTACACCTTC. It yields the protein CASSYGGDGYTF.

This rearrangement joins TRBV9 to TRBJ2-7; 8 nucleotides line up with TRBD1. The length of the CDR3 is 15 residues. Germline values: CDR1 SGDLS, CDR2 YYNGEE. With 3 bases clipped from V and 3 bases from J, the junction kept 8 bases outside the gene matches. Here the CDR3 DNA reads TGTGCCAGCAGCGCAGGGACAGGAGGGCTCTACGAGCAGTACTTC. Protein sequence: CASSAGTGGLYEQYF.

Concerning this clone itself: Other DNA sequences within the sample encode an identical CDR3. The V gene is TRBV28, the J gene TRBJ1-5; TRBD1 matches 8 bases. CDR1 and CDR2 (germline): MDHEN, SYDVKM. J was trimmed by 1 base and V by 3 bases; bases with no gene match: 2. CDR3 size: 15 residues. The CDR3 bases are TGTGCCAGCAGTTTCGGACAGGGCAGCAATCAGCCCCAGCATTTT. Encoded protein: CASSFGQGSNQPQHF. The full variable domain, completed using reference TRBV28 and TRBJ1-5, is DVKVTQSSRYLVKRTGEKVFLECVQDMDHENMFWYRQDPGLGLRLIYFSYDVKMKEKGDIPEGYSVSREKKERFSLILESASTNQTSMYLCASSFGQGSNQPQHFGDGTRLSIL.

The chain combines TRBV19 with TRBJ1-5, with 9 bases fitting TRBD1. V was pared by 0 bases and J by 7 bases, with 7 bases of the junction left unmatched. The V gene's germline CDR1 is LNHDA and CDR2 SQIVND (reference sequence). The CDR3 consists of 16 residues. In nucleotides, the CDR3 is TGTGCCAGTAGTATAGACAACAGGGGGCGAGGGCAGCCCCAGCATTTT. Translation: CASSIDNRGRGQPQHF.

This chain connects TRBV28 to TRBJ1-2; 8 bases fit TRBD1. Germline V gives CDR1 MDHEN, CDR2 SYDVKM. CDR3 length equals 16 residues. V trimming: 6 bases; J trimming: 0 bases; junction bases outside the gene matches: 9. CDR3 loop: CASSSGGQEANYGYTF. Here the CDR3 DNA reads TGTGCCAGCAGCTCCGGGGGACAGGAAGCTAACTATGGCTACACCTTC.

The chain recombines TRBV5-4 with TRBJ2-3; 8 bases match TRBD2. There are 15 residues in the CDR3. Germline V lookup: CDR1 SGHNT, CDR2 YYREEE (reference sequence). V shed 4 bases, J shed 5 bases, and the junction held 9 bases outside the gene matches. Here the CDR3 reads CASSPSSGGLDTQYF. In DNA, the CDR3 is TGTGCCAGCAGCCCCTCCAGCGGGGGTTTAGATACGCAGTATTTT.

V is TRBV5-1 and J is TRBJ2-1; 7 bases match TRBD2. V trimming: 2 bases; J trimming: 1 base; junction bases outside the gene matches: 3. This CDR3 contains 15 residues. Looked up from germline, CDR1 is SGHRS and CDR2 is YFSETQ. For the CDR3, the DNA is TGCGCCAGCAGCTTCAGCGGGATTTCCTACAATGAGCAGTTCTTC. Translated, it gives CASSFSGISYNEQFF.

The chain couples TRBV25-1 to TRBJ1-3; 7 nucleotides agree with TRBD1. Per germline, CDR1 MGHDK and CDR2 SYGVNS. Germline trimming cut 4 bases from V and 0 bases from J; bases unmatched to any gene: 6. There are 16 residues in the CDR3. The CDR3 loop is CASSGGQLSSGNTIYF. For the CDR3, the DNA is TGTGCCAGCAGTGGGGGACAGTTAAGCTCTGGAAACACCATATATTTT.

The rearrangement links TRBV6-5 to TRBJ1-2; D gene uncertain. Germline CDR1 reads MNHEY; CDR2 reads SVGAGI. The CDR3 length is 11 residues. Trimming pared 8 bases from V and 4 bases from J, leaving 8 bases between. CDR3 sequence reads: CASRQIYGYTF. In DNA form, the CDR3 reads TGTGCCAGCCGTCAGATCTATGGCTACACCTTC.

This chain uses TRBV7-9 with TRBJ2-1; 9 bases are a match to TRBD2. J gave up 8 bases and V 0 bases, and 5 bases lay outside the gene matches. In germline, CDR1 is SEHNR, CDR2 FQNEAQ (reference sequence). The CDR3 has 15 amino acids. CDR3 nucleotide sequence: TGTGCCAGCAGCTTAGCGGCGGGAGGGCCCGATGAGCAGTTCTTC. This translates into CASSLAAGGPDEQFF.

The rearrangement joins TRBV6-5 to TRBJ1-2, with D tentatively TRBD1 (6 bases). Germline CDR1 and CDR2: MNHEY and SVGAGI. This CDR3 is 15 amino acids long. V was clipped by 5 bases and J by 2 bases, with 15 bases between them. The CDR3 region has the DNA TGTGCCAGCAGTCATTCCGCTACAGGGAACTATGGCTACACCTTC. Its protein is CASSHSATGNYGYTF.

The chain combines TRBV4-1 with TRBJ1-5; no firm D call. Per the germline V gene, CDR1 is MGHRA and CDR2 is YSYEKL. CDR3 length: 17 amino acids. V gave up 4 bases and J gave up 2 bases, with 18 bases separating them. CDR3 amino acids: CASSLTPPGGGNQPQHF. The CDR3 DNA follows: TGCGCCAGCAGCCTGACCCCGCCCGGAGGAGGCAATCAGCCCCAGCATTTT.

The V and J genes are TRBV30 and TRBJ1-6; the match to TRBD1 covers 8 bases. V shed 5 bases and J 8 bases; nucleotides not matched to a gene: 2. The CDR3 is 12 residues long. The germline gives CDR1 GTSNPN, CDR2 SVGIG (reference sequence). CDR3 DNA sequence: TGTGCCTGGGAGACAGGGGATTCACCCCTCCACTTT. It is translated as CAWETGDSPLHF.

This chain joins TRBV6-1 and TRBJ2-5; weak D call: TRBD1 (6 bases). CDR3 size: 16 residues. V was cut by 0 bases and J by 6 bases, with 17 bases left in between. CDR1 and CDR2 from the germline V gene are MNHNS and SASEGT. CDR3: CASSEARDIRRKTQYF. The CDR3 DNA is TGTGCCAGCAGTGAAGCCCGGGACATCCGGAGAAAGACCCAGTACTTC.

The V and J genes are TRBV5-5 and TRBJ1-2; D unclear. The CDR3 has 11 residues. Germline lookup yields CDR1 SGHKS and CDR2 YYEKEE (reference sequence). V was pared by 9 bases and J by 5 bases, with 11 bases between. The CDR3 nucleotides are TGTGCCAATCATGAGGAGTATGGCTACACCTTC. It yields the protein CANHEEYGYTF.

The J gene is TRBJ1-3, the V gene TRBV5-1; 7 bases agree with TRBD1. The V segment lost 3 bases and the J segment 0 bases; nucleotides outside the gene matches: 9. In germline, CDR1 is SGHRS, CDR2 YFSETQ. The CDR3 is 17 amino acids. CDR3 bases: TGCGCCAGCAGCTCCCTTGGGACAGCGAGCTCTGGAAACACCATATATTTT. It translates to CASSSLGTASSGNTIYF.

J is TRBJ2-7 and V is TRBV2; a possible D gene is TRBD2 (6 bases). Trimming removed 1 base from V and 0 bases from J, with 10 bases in between. The CDR3 has 15 amino acids. In germline, CDR1 is SNHLY, CDR2 FYNNEI. The CDR3 DNA is TGTGCCAGCAGTGAAGGTAGCGGAACCTCCTACGAGCAGTACTTC. Amino acids: CASSEGSGTSYEQYF. Complete variable domain (other parts from reference TRBV2 and TRBJ2-7): EPEVTQTPSHQVTQMGQEVILRCVPISNHLYFYWYRQILGQKVEFLVSFYNNEISEKSEIFDDQFSVERPDGSNFTLKIRSTKLEDSAMYFCASSEGSGTSYEQYFGPGTRLTVT.